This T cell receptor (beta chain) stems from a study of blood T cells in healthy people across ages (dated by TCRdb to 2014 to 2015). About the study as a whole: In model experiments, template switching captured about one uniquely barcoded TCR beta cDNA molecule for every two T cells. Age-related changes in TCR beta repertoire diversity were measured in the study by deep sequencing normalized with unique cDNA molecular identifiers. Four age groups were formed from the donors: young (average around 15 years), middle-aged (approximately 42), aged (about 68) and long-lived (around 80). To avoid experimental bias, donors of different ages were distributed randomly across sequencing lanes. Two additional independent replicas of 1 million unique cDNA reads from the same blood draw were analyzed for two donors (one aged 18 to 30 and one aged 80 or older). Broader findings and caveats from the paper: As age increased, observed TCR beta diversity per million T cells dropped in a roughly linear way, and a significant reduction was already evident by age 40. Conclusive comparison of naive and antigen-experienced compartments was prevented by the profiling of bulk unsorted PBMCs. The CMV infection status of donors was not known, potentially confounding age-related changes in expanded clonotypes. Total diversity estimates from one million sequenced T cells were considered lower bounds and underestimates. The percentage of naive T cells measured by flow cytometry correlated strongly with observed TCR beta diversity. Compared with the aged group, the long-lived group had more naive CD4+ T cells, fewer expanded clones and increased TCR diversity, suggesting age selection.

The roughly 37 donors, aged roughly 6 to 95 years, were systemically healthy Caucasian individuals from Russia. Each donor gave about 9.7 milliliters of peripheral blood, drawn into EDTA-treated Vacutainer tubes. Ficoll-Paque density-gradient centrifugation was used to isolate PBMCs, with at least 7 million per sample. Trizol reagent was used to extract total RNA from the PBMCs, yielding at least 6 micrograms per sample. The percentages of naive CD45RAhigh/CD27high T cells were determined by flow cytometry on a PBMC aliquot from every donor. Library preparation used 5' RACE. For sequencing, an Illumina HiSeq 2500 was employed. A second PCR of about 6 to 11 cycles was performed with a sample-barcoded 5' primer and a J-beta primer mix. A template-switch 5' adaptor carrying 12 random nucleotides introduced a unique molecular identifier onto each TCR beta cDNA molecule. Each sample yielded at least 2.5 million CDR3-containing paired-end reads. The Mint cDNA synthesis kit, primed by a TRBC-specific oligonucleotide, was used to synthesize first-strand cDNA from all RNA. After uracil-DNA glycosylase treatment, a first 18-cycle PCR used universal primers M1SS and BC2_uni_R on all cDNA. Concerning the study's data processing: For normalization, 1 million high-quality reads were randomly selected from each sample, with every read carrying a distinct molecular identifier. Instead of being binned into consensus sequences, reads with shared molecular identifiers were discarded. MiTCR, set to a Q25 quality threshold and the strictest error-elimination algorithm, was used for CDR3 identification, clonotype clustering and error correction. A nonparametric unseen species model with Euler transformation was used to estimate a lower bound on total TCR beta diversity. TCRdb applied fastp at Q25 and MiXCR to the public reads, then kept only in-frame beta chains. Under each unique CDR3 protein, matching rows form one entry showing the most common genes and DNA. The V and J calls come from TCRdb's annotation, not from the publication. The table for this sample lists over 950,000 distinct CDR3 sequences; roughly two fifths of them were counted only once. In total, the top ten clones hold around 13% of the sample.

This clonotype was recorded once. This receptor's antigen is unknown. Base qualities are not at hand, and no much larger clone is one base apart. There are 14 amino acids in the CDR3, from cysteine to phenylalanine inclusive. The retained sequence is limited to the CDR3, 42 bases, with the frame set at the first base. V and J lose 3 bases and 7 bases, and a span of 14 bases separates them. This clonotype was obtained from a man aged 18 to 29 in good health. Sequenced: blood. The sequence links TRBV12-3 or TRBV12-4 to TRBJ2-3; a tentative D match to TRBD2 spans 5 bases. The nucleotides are TGTGCCAGCAGTTTGAAGGAAACGGGGAATACGCAGTATTTT. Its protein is CASSLKETGNTQYF.